This paragraph reports one TCR beta chain. The same CDR3 also results from other DNA sequences found in this sample. This record belongs to a study of shared clonotypes between healthy human individuals. Study-level background: Used for every donor were three CD4 naive, three CD4 memory, two CD8 naive and one CD8 memory plate.

Germline V gives CDR1 LNHDA, CDR2 SQIVND (reference sequence). This CDR3 has 11 residues. V lost 8 bases and J lost 4, with 8 bases in between. Splitting the CD4+ cells yielded a CD45RA+ naive subset and a CD45RA-negative memory subset. Repertoires were generated with immunoSEQ multiplex PCR, while TCRdb's copy carries only in-frame clones and drops some. This table holds over a million clones, 70% to 80% found once. The clonotype comes from a man in his late teens or twenties in good health. Some clones in this sample may be carry-over from other donors' samples. This chain uses TRBV19 with TRBJ2-5; unclear D gene. Sequencing was performed on memory CD4+ T cells from PBMCs. Subset denoted: CD45RA-negative fraction. The CDR3 DNA is TGTGCCAGTGGCTTCGGAGAGACCCAGTACTTC. Amino acids: CASGFGETQYF.